These 28 T cell receptor beta chains were sequenced from one sample in a study of blood T cell repertoires in COVID-19. TCRdb's copy holds only in-frame clones and misses some; the assay was immunoSEQ multiplex PCR. There are hundreds of thousands of clones in the sample; over 75% occur only once, and more than 0.8% lies in the top ten. The sequencing sample was made of PBMCs or T cells enriched from blood (not recorded which). The receptors come from a young woman who had recovered from COVID-19.

This clone was counted once. This rearrangement joins TRBV6-5 to TRBJ1-5; D call uncertain. The germline CDR1 and CDR2 sequences are MNHEY and SVGAGI. The CDR3 length is 14 residues. Trimming pared 6 bases from V and 3 bases from J, leaving 12 bases between. DNA for the CDR3: TGTGCCAGCAGATCGTCTGGACTCAATCAGCCCCAGCATTTT. Amino acids: CASRSSGLNQPQHF.

This clone is a singleton in its sample. The chain is built from TRBV7-6 and TRBJ2-5; TRBD2 aligns across 10 bases. Unmatched junction bases numbered 10, after V lost 0 bases and J lost 0 bases. This CDR3 has 19 amino acids. CDR1 and CDR2 (germline): SGHVS, FNYEAQ. The CDR3 protein is CASSLAPRASGGDQETQYF. The CDR3 region has the DNA TGTGCCAGCAGCTTAGCCCCCAGAGCTAGCGGGGGCGACCAAGAGACCCAGTACTTC. The whole variable domain, filled in from reference TRBV7-6 and TRBJ2-5, reads GAGVSQSPRYKVTKRGQDVALRCDPISGHVSLYWYRQALGQGPEFLTYFNYEAQQDKSGLPNDRFSAERPEGSISTLTIQRTEQRDSAMYRCASSLAPRASGGDQETQYFGPGTRLLVL.

The chain combines TRBV28 with TRBJ2-7; 7 nucleotides align to TRBD2. The V gene end was trimmed by 1 base and the J gene end by 3 bases; junction bases not matched to a gene: 3. The CDR3 contains 14 residues. Germline V gives CDR1 MDHEN, CDR2 SYDVKM. This chain's CDR3 is CASSLSGRYYEQYF. The CDR3 bases are TGTGCCAGCAGTTTATCCGGGAGGTACTACGAGCAGTACTTC.

The V call is TRBV9, the J call TRBJ1-4; 9 bases map to TRBD1. Germline V gene lookup returns CDR1 SGDLS and CDR2 YYNGEE. This CDR3 has 15 residues. Trimming at V came to 0 bases and at J to 4 bases, leaving 1 base not matched to a gene. CDR3 in DNA: TGTGCCAGCAGCGTAGGGACAGGGGTTAATGAAAAACTGTTTTTT. Its protein is CASSVGTGVNEKLFF.

The DNA for the CDR3 is TGCGCCAGCAGCTTGGGCCCCGGGACTCAAGAGACCCAGTACTTC. Protein product: CASSLGPGTQETQYF. This chain connects TRBV5-1 to TRBJ2-5; tentative D call: TRBD2 (6 bases). CDR3 length equals 15 residues. Germline lookup yields CDR1 SGHRS and CDR2 YFSETQ. The V end was cut by 0 bases, the J end by 2 bases, with 11 bases between.

V and J are TRBV9 and TRBJ2-7; D remains unclear. This CDR3 has 14 residues. Trimming shortened V by 0 bases and J by 2 bases, and 9 bases separated the two germline ends. Germline-derived CDR1 and CDR2 are SGDLS and YYNGEE. CDR3 sequence reads: CASSVEQAPYEQYF. The CDR3 DNA follows: TGTGCCAGCAGCGTAGAGCAGGCGCCCTACGAGCAGTACTTC.

This chain links TRBV28 with TRBJ2-2; D may be TRBD2 (6 bases). V was trimmed by 5 bases and J by 11 bases, leaving 12 bases between them. The CDR3 consists of 12 residues. CDR1 and CDR2 from the germline V gene are MDHEN and SYDVKM. This CDR3 is CASSHRDSELFF. The CDR3 nucleotides are TGTGCCAGCAGTCACCGGGACTCCGAGCTGTTTTTT.

This chain joins TRBV19 and TRBJ2-1; 7 nucleotides line up with TRBD2. The junction had 5 bases not matched to a gene; V was cut back by 5 bases and J by 10 bases. The germline V gene has CDR1 LNHDA and CDR2 SQIVND (reference sequence). There are 12 residues in the CDR3. The CDR3 loop is CASSWRGGEQFF. The CDR3 DNA follows: TGTGCCAGTAGTTGGCGCGGGGGAGAGCAGTTCTTC.

This clone was seen just once. The same CDR3 also results from other DNA sequences found in this sample. This chain links TRBV7-2 with TRBJ1-3; no definite D call. Trimming took 0 bases from V and 2 from J, leaving 5 bases between them. The CDR3 runs 14 residues. CDR1 and CDR2 from the germline V gene are SGHTA and FQGNSA. This chain's CDR3 is CASSLAGAGNTIYF. In DNA, the CDR3 is TGTGCCAGCAGCTTAGCCGGGGCTGGAAACACCATATATTTT.

The genes are TRBV15 and TRBJ1-5; possible D gene TRBD1, 5 bases. Trimming pared 4 bases from V and 0 bases from J, leaving 13 bases between. Germline V CDR1 and CDR2: LNHNV, YYDKDF (reference sequence). The CDR3 runs 16 residues. The DNA of the CDR3 is TGTGCCACCAGCAAAGCAGGGCGATCTAGCAATCAGCCCCAGCATTTT. Protein sequence: CATSKAGRSSNQPQHF.

The rearrangement joins TRBV4-1 to TRBJ1-4, with D unresolved. The length of the CDR3 is 16 residues. V shed 0 bases and J shed 8 bases, with 16 bases lying between them. CDR1 is MGHRA, CDR2 YSYEKL, per germline. The CDR3 loop is CASSQDGPQPPEKLFF. CDR3 DNA: TGCGCCAGCAGCCAAGATGGCCCACAACCGCCGGAAAAACTGTTTTTT.

V usage is TRBV6-5 and J usage is TRBJ2-2; TRBD1 matches 9 bases. Germline V gene sequence: CDR1 MNHEY, CDR2 SVGAGI. The CDR3 has 14 amino acids. With V trimmed by 6 bases and J by 3 bases, 2 bases remained unmatched. CDR3 sequence: CASSRDRDTGELFF. The CDR3 nucleotides are TGTGCCAGCAGCAGGGACAGGGACACCGGGGAGCTGTTTTTT.

The chain joins TRBV7-2 to TRBJ1-2; 7 bases are a match to TRBD1. Germline CDR1 SGHTA, CDR2 FQGNSA. V was clipped by 1 base and J by 4 bases; unmatched bases: 6. CDR3 length equals 15 residues. The CDR3 nucleotides read TGTGCCAGCAGCTTAGGGTTCTACAGGGGCTATGGCTACACCTTC. It specifies CASSLGFYRGYGYTF.

J is TRBJ2-2 and V is TRBV6-2 or TRBV6-3, with D unresolved. Germline V gene lookup returns CDR1 MNHEY and CDR2 SVGEGT. The CDR3 covers 15 residues. Trimming took 2 bases from V and 6 from J, leaving 13 bases between them. The CDR3 loop is CASSYGIQFAGELFF. The CDR3 DNA reads as TGTGCCAGCAGTTACGGCATCCAATTCGCCGGGGAGCTGTTTTTT.

The chain combines TRBV6-5 with TRBJ2-2; 9 nucleotides align to TRBD2. This CDR3 spans 15 amino acids. The V gene's germline CDR1 is MNHEY and CDR2 SVGAGI. The V and J ends lost 6 bases and 6 bases, in that order; junction bases with no gene match: 8. The CDR3 spells CASSHSGGRAGELFF. In DNA form, the CDR3 reads TGTGCCAGCAGCCACAGCGGGGGGCGGGCCGGGGAGCTGTTTTTT.

The chain is built from TRBV5-4 and TRBJ1-2, with 10 nucleotides matching TRBD1. Germline trimming cut 1 base from V and 6 bases from J; bases unmatched to any gene: 6. CDR1 is SGHNT, CDR2 YYREEE, per germline (reference sequence). The CDR3 runs 15 residues. The CDR3 DNA sequence: TGTGCCAGCAGCTTGCCAGGACAGGGGGTCGATGGCTACACCTTC. Translating it yields CASSLPGQGVDGYTF.

The V gene is TRBV6-5, the J gene TRBJ1-2, with D maybe TRBD1 (5 bases). The CDR3 spans 13 residues. Trimming took off 5 bases at V and 4 bases at J, with 11 bases between the two ends. Germline lookup yields CDR1 MNHEY and CDR2 SVGAGI. This chain's CDR3 is CASSPGFGYGYTF. For the CDR3, the DNA is TGTGCCAGCAGTCCAGGGTTCGGCTATGGCTACACCTTC.

The chain joins TRBV12-5 to TRBJ1-4, with a weak D call TRBD1 (5 bases). The CDR3 contains 14 residues. Trimming took 7 bases from V and 8 from J, leaving 17 bases between them. Per germline, CDR1 LGHNT and CDR2 FRNRAP. CDR3 region: CASVSQGGYEKLFF. CDR3 DNA: TGTGCTAGTGTTTCTCAGGGTGGGTACGAAAAACTGTTTTTT. Variable domain in full (rest from reference TRBV12-5 and TRBJ1-4): DARVTQTPRHKVTEMGQEVTMRCQPILGHNTVFWYRQTMMQGLELLAYFRNRAPLDDSGMPKDRFSAEMPDATLATLKIQPSEPRDSAVYFCASVSQGGYEKLFFGSGTQLSVL.

This rearrangement joins TRBV27 to TRBJ1-2, with D tentatively TRBD1 (5 bases). Germline V gene data show CDR1 as MNHEY and CDR2 as SMNVEV (reference sequence). The V and J ends lost 3 bases and 8 bases respectively, with 19 bases between them. The CDR3 is made up of 15 amino acids. The chain's CDR3 is CASSLGGPLAEGYTF. CDR3 nucleotides: TGTGCCAGCAGTTTGGGGGGACCACTGGCGGAAGGCTACACCTTC.

The chain's CDR3 is CASSRGDRGSYNEQFF. The DNA of the CDR3 is TGTGCCAGCAGTCGAGGTGACAGGGGATCCTACAATGAGCAGTTCTTC. The V call is TRBV25-1, the J call TRBJ2-1; 8 bases agree with TRBD1. This CDR3 has 16 amino acids. Trimming at V came to 5 bases and at J to 1 base, leaving 7 bases not matched to a gene. Germline assignment: CDR1 MGHDK and CDR2 SYGVNS.

The gene calls are TRBV24-1 and TRBJ1-2, with D tentatively TRBD1 (5 bases). V dropped 2 bases and J dropped 0 bases, with 6 bases sitting between them. The CDR3 is 14 amino acids. The germline gives CDR1 KGHDR, CDR2 SFDVKD. DNA for the CDR3: TGTGCCACCAGTGATTCAGGGTCTAACTATGGCTACACCTTC. Protein: CATSDSGSNYGYTF.

CDR3 loop: CASSYPGDRGHYGYTF. CDR3 nucleotides: TGTGCCAGCAGCTATCCCGGGGACAGGGGGCACTATGGCTACACCTTC. The J gene is TRBJ1-2, the V gene TRBV27; TRBD1 aligns across 12 bases. Germline-derived CDR1 and CDR2 are MNHEY and SMNVEV (reference sequence). This CDR3 has 16 amino acids. The ends lost 6 bases at V and 3 bases at J; junction bases unmatched: 8.

The V gene is TRBV4-2, the J gene TRBJ2-2; TRBD2 might be the D (5 bases). CDR1 is LGHNA, CDR2 YNFKEQ, per germline. This CDR3 is built from 13 residues. V was shortened by 0 bases and J by 7 bases, with 6 bases between the two germline ends. Written as DNA, the CDR3 is TGTGCCAGCAGCCAAGATCGGGGCGGGGAGCTGTTTTTT. It encodes CASSQDRGGELFF.

The gene calls are TRBV6-6 and TRBJ2-4; TRBD2 aligns across 7 bases. The V segment lost 5 bases and the J segment 1 base; nucleotides outside the gene matches: 11. Germline V gene lookup returns CDR1 MNHNY and CDR2 SVGAGI (reference sequence). This CDR3 is built from 17 residues. Here the CDR3 DNA reads TGTGCCAGCAGTCCCCTCCACTTGCGGGAGGCCAAAAACATTCAGTACTTC. Translation gives CASSPLHLREAKNIQYF.

A note on this clone: The junction shows a germline mismatch at one end, possibly a read error. The chain has TRBV20-1 and TRBJ2-1; TRBD2 matches at 7 bases. The germline CDR1 and CDR2 sequences are DFQATT and SNEGSKA (reference sequence). This CDR3 spans 11 amino acids. The CDR3 DNA reads TGCAGTGCTAGGCGGACGGGGGGTACGGTCTTC. Amino acid sequence: CSARRTGGTVF.

V gene TRBV3-1 (or the pseudogene TRBV3-2) combines with J gene TRBJ2-1, with D uncertain. In germline, CDR1 is LGHDT, CDR2 YNNKEL (reference sequence). The CDR3 has 15 amino acids. V was pared by 0 bases and J by 4 bases, with 10 bases between. The CDR3 here is CASSQDFRQYNEQFF. CDR3 DNA: TGTGCCAGCAGCCAAGATTTCCGCCAGTACAATGAGCAGTTCTTC.

The chain joins TRBV2 to TRBJ2-4, with 11 bases aligning to TRBD2. With V trimmed by 2 bases and J by 2 bases, 17 bases remained unmatched. Germline loops: CDR1 SNHLY, CDR2 FYNNEI. The CDR3 extends over 21 amino acids. CDR3 region: CASSERGVGLAGLRTKNIQYF. The CDR3 DNA reads as TGTGCCAGCAGTGAAAGGGGGGTAGGACTAGCGGGTTTAAGGACCAAAAACATTCAGTACTTC. The complete variable domain, with remaining parts taken from reference TRBV2 and TRBJ2-4, reads EPEVTQTPSHQVTQMGQEVILRCVPISNHLYFYWYRQILGQKVEFLVSFYNNEISEKSEIFDDQFSVERPDGSNFTLKIRSTKLEDSAMYFCASSERGVGLAGLRTKNIQYFGAGTRLSVL.

The V gene is TRBV19, the J gene TRBJ1-2; D not certain. This CDR3 contains 16 residues. V lost 5 bases and J 4 bases, leaving 20 bases between the germline ends. Germline CDR1 and CDR2: LNHDA and SQIVND (reference sequence). CDR3 region: CASSPMARVKTYGYTF. The CDR3 bases are TGTGCCAGTAGTCCGATGGCGCGGGTCAAGACCTATGGCTACACCTTC.